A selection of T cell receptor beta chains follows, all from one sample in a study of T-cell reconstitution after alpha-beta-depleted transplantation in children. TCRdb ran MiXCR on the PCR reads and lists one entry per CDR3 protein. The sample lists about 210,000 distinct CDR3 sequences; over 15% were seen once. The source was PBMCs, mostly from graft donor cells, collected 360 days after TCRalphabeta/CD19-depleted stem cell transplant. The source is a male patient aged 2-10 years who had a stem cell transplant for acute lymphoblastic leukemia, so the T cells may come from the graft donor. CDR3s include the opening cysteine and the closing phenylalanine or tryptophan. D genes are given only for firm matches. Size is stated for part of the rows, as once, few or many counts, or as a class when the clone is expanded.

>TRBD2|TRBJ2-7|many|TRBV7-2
CATASGGSSYEQYF
TGTGCCACGGCTAGCGGGGGCAGCTCCTACGAGCAGTACTTC
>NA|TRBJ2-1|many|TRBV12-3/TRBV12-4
CASSFYGDKPYNEQFF
TGTGCCAGCAGTTTCTACGGGGATAAACCCTACAATGAGCAGTTCTTC
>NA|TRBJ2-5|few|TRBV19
CASSNQRALQETQYF
TGTGCCAGTAGTAACCAACGAGCCCTTCAGGAGACCCAGTACTTC
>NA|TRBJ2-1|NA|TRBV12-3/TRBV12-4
CASRKSSSYNEQFF
TGTGCCAGCAGAAAGTCGAGCTCCTACAATGAGCAGTTCTTC
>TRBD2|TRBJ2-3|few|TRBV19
CASRSRGGTDTQYF
TGTGCCAGTAGATCGCGGGGGGGCACAGATACGCAGTATTTT
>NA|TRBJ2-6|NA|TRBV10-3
CAISDNRAGANVLTF
TGTGCCATCTCAGATAACAGGGCTGGGGCCAACGTCCTGACTTTC
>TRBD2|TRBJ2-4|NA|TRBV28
CASSPGLAGGPGTKNIQYF
TGTGCCAGCAGTCCCGGACTAGCGGGAGGGCCAGGGACCAAAAACATTCAGTACTTC
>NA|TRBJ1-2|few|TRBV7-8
CASSLYGRDGYTF
TGTGCCAGCAGCTTATATGGCAGGGATGGCTACACCTTC
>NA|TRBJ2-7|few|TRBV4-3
CASSQVRGNEQYF
TGCGCCAGCAGCCAAGTCAGGGGTAACGAGCAGTACTTC
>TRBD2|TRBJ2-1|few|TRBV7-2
CASSLGLAGPNEQFF
TGTGCCAGCAGCCTGGGACTAGCGGGACCCAATGAGCAGTTCTTC
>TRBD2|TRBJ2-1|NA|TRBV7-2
CASSLARASGRTNNEQFF
TGTGCCAGCAGCTTAGCGAGGGCTAGCGGGAGGACAAACAATGAGCAGTTCTTC
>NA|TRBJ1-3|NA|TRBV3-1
CASSRSRVGRISGNTIYF
TGTGCCAGCAGCCGCAGTCGAGTGGGGCGCATCTCTGGAAACACCATATATTTT
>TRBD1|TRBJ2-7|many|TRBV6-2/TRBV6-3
CASSYRGYEQYF
TGTGCCAGCAGCTACAGGGGATACGAGCAGTACTTC
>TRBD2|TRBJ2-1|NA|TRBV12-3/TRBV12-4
CASSPPSGGARNEQFF
TGTGCCAGCAGTCCTCCTAGCGGGGGTGCGAGGAATGAGCAGTTCTTC
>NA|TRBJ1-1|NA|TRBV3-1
CASSQVGRDTEAFF
TGTGCCAGCAGCCAAGTTGGCAGGGACACTGAAGCTTTCTTT
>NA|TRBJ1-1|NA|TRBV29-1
CSVESVAWNTEAFF
TGCAGCGTTGAATCGGTGGCCTGGAACACTGAAGCTTTCTTT
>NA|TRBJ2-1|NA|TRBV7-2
CASSLGREFSPYNEQFF
TGTGCCAGCAGCTTAGGCCGGGAATTTAGCCCCTACAATGAGCAGTTCTTC
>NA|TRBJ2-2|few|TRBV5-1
CASRDNPGELFF
TGCGCCAGCCGGGACAACCCCGGGGAGCTGTTTTTT
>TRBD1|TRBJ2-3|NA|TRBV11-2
CASSLYAGTGSTDTQYF
TGTGCCAGCAGCTTATACGCCGGGACAGGGTCAACAGATACGCAGTATTTT